This T cell receptor (beta chain) was sequenced in a study of cytomegalovirus exposure and HLA in healthy donors. V dropped 1 base and J dropped 3; count of bases not matched to a gene: 4. Per germline, CDR1 LNHDA and CDR2 SQIVND (reference sequence). CDR3 length equals 16 residues. PCR used 60 Vbeta primers and 13 Jbeta primers. The assay was immunoSEQ multiplex PCR, and TCRdb's table has in-frame clones only and misses some. The sample holds 200,000 to 300,000 clones, approximately 81% seen once. Study results and limitations: In a later analysis, common viral pathogens appeared linked to several of the most significant clusters. An analysis that came later showed most CMV-associated TCR beta chains appearing HLA-restricted.

Turning to this clone: Its specificity is unknown.

The sample was PBMCs. The V gene is TRBV19, the J gene TRBJ2-7; TRBD2 agrees at 12 bases. This TCR was recovered from a woman aged 55-70 years in good health and CMV-seropositive. The CDR3, as DNA: TGTGCCAGTAGTATAGCACAGACTAGCGGGAGCTACGAGCAGTACTTC. Its protein product is CASSIAQTSGSYEQYF.